This entry features one T cell receptor beta chain sequence. No antigen is known for it. Per-base qualities were not stored, and no clone one base away is much larger. These data belong to a study of blood T cell repertoires in COVID-19 (dated by TCRdb to about 2020). With regard to the full study: The collaborator samples originated in the United States, Italy and Spain and spanned the acute and convalescent phases of COVID-19. Where available, HLA class I and class II types were obtained from metadata supplied by the sample provider rather than from assay-based typing. The samples were drawn from the first 160 participants of the ongoing ImmuneRACE study and from 950 to 1,500 subjects provided by 6 global collaborators. Subjects who had been exposed to COVID-19, were actively infected with it, or had recovered from it provided the deeply sampled blood TCRbeta repertoires that made up the dataset. Nearly every sample came with metadata listing a de-identified subject ID, COVID-19 status, age in years and sex. The repertoires were released in a freely available public database meant as a resource for research on the immune response to SARS-CoV-2. The prospective study material was composed of cDNA or gDNA derived from T cells, B-cell-depleted T cells, or PBMCs. General study outcomes and caveats: The amount of clinical and demographic metadata varied by source and participant and was provided uncurated.

TCRbeta CDR3 regions were amplified from genomic DNA by means of the immunoSEQ Assay, a bias-controlled multiplex PCR. Processing in the source paper ran as follows. The number of nucleated cells in each sample was estimated from the amplification of reference gene primers within the assay. To quantify the absolute abundance of each unique TCRbeta CDR3 rearrangement, sequence reads were collapsed and filtered. For each sample, productive Simpson clonality was calculated as the square root of Simpson's diversity index over productive rearrangements. What TCRdb holds here is the immuneACCESS table cut down to in-frame rearrangements. Part of the clones is not present; checked against another copy, under half of the missing clones reflect an unresolved V gene, and the others are unexplained. That table supplies the V and J calls and clone size; D and trimming were determined from the DNA. The sample profile shows approximately 310,000 clones; around 87% of them were found once. The ten largest clones take up 1% of the sample.

From the cysteine up to the phenylalanine, the CDR3 has a length of 15 residues. Only the CDR3 region is kept as DNA, spanning 45 bases read in frame from base 1. The germline V gene provides CDR1 MNHEY and CDR2 SVGAGI. Trimming accounts for 7 bases at V and 2 bases at J, while the number of junction bases matched to no gene is 10. Each collaborating institution followed its own protocols to collect whole blood in K2EDTA tubes. For TCRbeta analysis, collaborator samples were shipped as frozen whole blood, as isolated PBMCs, or as DNA extracted from either sample type. The receptor's source is a man aged 50-59 years with active or convalescent COVID-19. The sample was peripheral blood. In this chain, TRBV6-5 is recombined with TRBJ2-7; 8 bases in the junction line up with TRBD2. The encoded CDR3 is CASNRGGGGPYEQYF. DNA sequence: TGTGCCAGCAACCGGGGCGGCGGGGGGCCCTACGAGCAGTACTTC.